The rows below give T cell receptor beta chains drawn from one sample of a study of cytomegalovirus exposure and HLA in healthy donors. The method was immunoSEQ multiplex PCR; TCRdb's version includes in-frame clones alone and lacks a portion of them. The profile shows 270,000 or so clones, about nine tenths of them singletons. The sample was PBMCs. All receptors come from a girl aged 2 to 10 in good health and CMV-seronegative. CDR3s include the opening cysteine and the closing phenylalanine or tryptophan. Each record gives: J gene, V gene, clone size, D gene, CDR3 protein, CDR3 DNA. D genes are given only for firm matches. A row's size may be missing; if present it is once, few, many or a size class.

j_call: TRBJ2-1
v_call: TRBV9
clone_size: -
d_call: TRBD1
cdr3_aa: CASSVATGAYNEQFF
cdr3_nt: TGTGCCAGCAGCGTAGCGACAGGGGCTTACAATGAGCAGTTCTTC

j_call: TRBJ2-7
v_call: TRBV10-2
clone_size: -
d_call: -
cdr3_aa: CASLRDGGSYEQYF
cdr3_nt: TGCGCCAGTCTCCGGGACGGGGGATCCTACGAGCAGTACTTC

j_call: TRBJ2-1
v_call: TRBV29-1
clone_size: -
d_call: TRBD1
cdr3_aa: CSAQSYTGGTYNEQFF
cdr3_nt: TGCAGCGCCCAGAGTTATACAGGGGGAACATACAATGAGCAGTTCTTC

j_call: TRBJ2-3
v_call: TRBV15
clone_size: -
d_call: TRBD2
cdr3_aa: CATSRDVAGESDTQYF
cdr3_nt: TGTGCCACCAGCAGAGATGTAGCGGGAGAGTCAGATACGCAGTATTTT

j_call: TRBJ2-5
v_call: TRBV29-1
clone_size: once
d_call: -
cdr3_aa: CSVVRGGNGETQYF
cdr3_nt: TGCAGCGTTGTTAGGGGCGGAAATGGAGAGACCCAGTACTTC

j_call: TRBJ2-1
v_call: TRBV6-4
clone_size: once
d_call: TRBD2
cdr3_aa: CASSELTSGVNEQFF
cdr3_nt: TGTGCCAGCAGTGAGTTGACTAGCGGGGTTAATGAGCAGTTCTTC

j_call: TRBJ2-7
v_call: TRBV20-1
clone_size: -
d_call: -
cdr3_aa: CSARLGYEQYF
cdr3_nt: TGCAGTGCTCGTCTAGGCTACGAGCAGTACTTC

j_call: TRBJ2-7
v_call: TRBV9
clone_size: -
d_call: TRBD1
cdr3_aa: CASSSDRDEQYF
cdr3_nt: TGTGCCAGCAGCTCGGACAGGGACGAGCAGTACTTC

j_call: TRBJ1-5
v_call: TRBV18
clone_size: -
d_call: -
cdr3_aa: CASSPTFRGGQPQHF
cdr3_nt: TGTGCCAGCTCCCCTACCTTCAGGGGCGGGCAGCCCCAGCATTTT

j_call: TRBJ2-3
v_call: TRBV11-2
clone_size: -
d_call: -
cdr3_aa: CASDSGEGDTQYF
cdr3_nt: TGTGCCAGCGATAGCGGAGAGGGGGATACGCAGTATTTT

j_call: TRBJ2-4
v_call: TRBV4-1
clone_size: -
d_call: -
cdr3_aa: CASSPLDGDIQYF
cdr3_nt: TGCGCCAGCAGCCCTCTTGATGGAGACATTCAGTACTTC

j_call: TRBJ1-4
v_call: TRBV7-6
clone_size: -
d_call: TRBD1
cdr3_aa: CASSLREPGGSEKLFF
cdr3_nt: TGTGCCAGCAGCTTAAGGGAGCCAGGGGGCTCTGAAAAACTGTTTTTT

j_call: TRBJ2-3
v_call: TRBV23-1
clone_size: -
d_call: TRBD2
cdr3_aa: CASSQLTGLAGKADTQYF
cdr3_nt: TGCGCCAGCAGTCAGTTGACTGGACTAGCGGGAAAGGCAGATACGCAGTATTTT

j_call: TRBJ1-1
v_call: TRBV11-2
clone_size: -
d_call: TRBD1
cdr3_aa: CASSAHRGRNTEAFF
cdr3_nt: TGTGCCAGCAGCGCCCACAGGGGGAGGAACACTGAAGCTTTCTTT

j_call: TRBJ2-7
v_call: TRBV27
clone_size: -
d_call: TRBD2
cdr3_aa: CASSALWLAGESYEQYF
cdr3_nt: TGTGCCAGCAGTGCCCTATGGCTAGCGGGAGAATCCTACGAGCAGTACTTC